This T cell receptor beta chain originates from a study of cytomegalovirus exposure and HLA in healthy donors. The primer mix had 60 Vbeta and 13 Jbeta primers. Per the authors' pipeline: An analysis that came later counted 80 million or so unique TCR beta chains, 10 million to 11 million shared. Here immunoSEQ multiplex PCR was the method, and the copy in TCRdb shows in-frame clones only, minus some. V and J calls and clone size are given by that table; D and trimming were obtained from the DNA. Counted here are approximately 130,000 clones, around 77% occurring once; the ten biggest clones make up roughly 1.2%. Comment on this clone: Its cognate antigen is unknown.

Whole-study findings and limits: It was reported in a later analysis that an Asian-associated ancestry cluster showed fewer N-insertions than the 666-donor mean. In vitro checks showed that a few CMV-associated chains really do target CMV antigens. Among TCR sequences, most were rare, though some public TCRs appeared in many donors.

Sequenced material: PBMCs. This TCR derives from a man aged 45-65 years in good health and CMV-seronegative.

The CDR3 nucleotides are TGTGCCAGCTCCTACCCCCAGGTCTCCTACAATGAGCAGTTCTTC. Its protein product is CASSYPQVSYNEQFF. The chain is built from TRBV18 and TRBJ2-1; D ambiguous. Between the trimmed V and J ends, which lost 6 bases and 0 bases, there was a span of 12 bases. The CDR3 has 15 residues. The germline V gene encodes CDR1 KGHSH and CDR2 LQKENI. The variable domain in full, completed from reference TRBV18 and TRBJ2-1, reads NAGVMQNPRHLVRRRGQEARLRCSPMKGHSHVYWYRQLPEEGLKFMVYLQKENIIDESGMPKERFSAEFPKEGPSILRIQQVVRGDSAAYFCASSYPQVSYNEQFFGPGTRLTVL.